The entry below describes one TCR beta chain. No antigen is known for it. This sample was taken from a study of PD-L1 blockade in urothelial cancer. Study-wide context: Patients went on atezolizumab in about 2014, receiving 1,200 mg intravenously every 3 weeks. At 6 weeks and at 3 weeks (second dose) after treatment start, blood was analyzed.

Trimming took 4 bases from V and 1 from J; bases not matched to a gene: 4. The length of the CDR3 is 15 residues. Germline CDR1 is MNHNS and CDR2 is SASEGT. The repertoire was sequenced with immunoSEQ multiplex PCR; TCRdb's copy has only in-frame clones and lacks some. The sample has fewer than 40,000 clones; 80% to 95% are singletons. Study-wide results and limits: Having blood TCR clonality under the median before treatment predicted better survival.

The clonotype comes from a man aged 65-85 years with urothelial cancer. Sequences were derived from PBMCs, sampled around atezolizumab (anti-PD-L1) treatment. V and J are TRBV6-1 and TRBJ2-5; TRBD2 matches at 9 bases. In nucleotides, the CDR3 is TGTGCCAGCAGTGGGCTAGCGGGATCCCAAGAGACCCAGTACTTC. This translates into CASSGLAGSQETQYF.